The T cell receptor beta chain under discussion was sequenced for a study of blood T cell repertoires in COVID-19 (dated by TCRdb to the early 2020s). About the full investigation: Collaborator samples came from the United States, Italy and Spain and covered acute and convalescent phases of COVID-19. Subjects who had been exposed to COVID-19, were actively infected with it, or had recovered from it provided the deeply sampled blood TCRbeta repertoires that made up the dataset. A freely available public database, intended as a resource for researchers studying the immune response to SARS-CoV-2, is where the repertoires were released. The prospective study material was composed of cDNA or gDNA derived from T cells, B-cell-depleted T cells, or PBMCs. The samples were drawn from the first 160 participants of the ongoing ImmuneRACE study and from 950 to 1,500 subjects provided by 6 global collaborators. Where HLA class I and class II types were available, the types were taken from metadata supplied by the sample provider, not from assay-based typing. A de-identified subject ID, COVID-19 status, age in years and sex were almost always included in the sample metadata.

The collaborating institutions used their own protocols to collect whole blood in K2EDTA tubes. For TCRbeta analysis, collaborators shipped samples as frozen whole blood, isolated PBMCs, or DNA extracted from either of those sample types. Comment on this clone: Its antigen is still unknown. One base away there is no much larger clone; base qualities are not given.

Based on the germline V gene (reference sequence), the CDR1 and CDR2 sequences are SGHKS and YYEKEE. The germline V end is reduced by 0 bases and the J end by 4 bases; junction bases left unmatched: 2. The CDR3 goes from the cysteine to the phenylalanine over 14 residues. The only DNA kept is the CDR3, 42 bases in frame from the first base. Study-wide findings and limitations: The quantity of clinical and demographic metadata differed by source and by participant and was supplied without curation.

The immunoSEQ Assay, a bias-controlled multiplex PCR, was used to amplify TCRbeta CDR3 regions from genomic DNA. The study's processing was this. The number of nucleated cells in each sample was estimated by amplification of reference gene primers within the assay. To quantify the absolute abundance of each unique TCRbeta CDR3 rearrangement, sequence reads were collapsed and filtered. For each sample, productive Simpson clonality was calculated as the square root of Simpson's diversity index across productive rearrangements. TCRdb took over this immuneACCESS table, retaining in-frame rearrangements with V and J assigned. Such tables are incomplete; in checked studies, under half of the missing clones stem from an unresolved V gene, and the remainder is unexplained. That table supplies the V and J calls and clone size; D and trimming were determined from the DNA. Across this sample there are approximately 170,000 clones, with 86% seen only once. The ten largest clones add up to roughly 4% of the sample.

The specimen sequenced was peripheral blood. The receptor comes from a woman in her 70s with acute or convalescent COVID-19. This chain joins TRBV5-5 to TRBJ1-2; a stretch of 8 junction bases matches TRBD1. CDR3 protein: CASSLGTGSYGYTF. The nucleotide sequence reads TGTGCCAGCAGCTTGGGGACAGGGTCCTATGGCTACACCTTC.